Below, one TCR beta chain is given with its context. At one boundary the junction diverges from the germline segment, which might be a read error. This entry belongs to a study of blood T cell repertoires in COVID-19. As for the study in general: There were acute and convalescent COVID-19 samples, and they came from the United States, Italy and Spain. The analysed material was cDNA or gDNA that came from T cells, B-cell-depleted T cells, or PBMCs.

Germline V gene lookup returns CDR1 SEHNR and CDR2 FQNEAQ (reference sequence). The CDR3 is 15 amino acids. Original analysis: Reference gene primer amplification gave nucleated cell count estimates. Only in-frame clones appear in the TCRdb table, and some are missing; sequencing was by immunoSEQ multiplex PCR. Clone size and V and J calls were adopted from that table, with D and trimming inferred from the DNA. This table holds roughly 73,000 clones, about 88% found once. Input material: peripheral blood. This clonotype was sampled from a human donor in a cohort sampled during active COVID-19. The chain carries TRBV7-9 and TRBJ1-1, with 9 bases that match TRBD1. CDR3 DNA: TGTGCCAGCAGCCTAGCGGACAGGGGCTACACTGAAGCTTTCTTT. Translated, it gives CASSLADRGYTEAFF. The complete variable domain, with remaining parts taken from reference TRBV7-9 and TRBJ1-1, reads DTGVSQNPRHKITKRGQNVTFRCDPISEHNRLYWYRQTLGQGPEFLTYFQNEAQLEKSRLLSDRFSAERPKGSFSTLEIQRTEQGDSAMYLCASSLADRGYTEAFFGQGTRLTVV.